The entry that follows covers one T cell receptor (beta chain) sequence. Its antigen remains unidentified. The junction had 7 bases not matched to a gene; V was cut back by 2 bases and J by 0 bases. The length of the CDR3 is 16 residues. Germline CDR1 reads SQVTM; CDR2 reads ANQGSEA. This sample stems from a study of cytomegalovirus exposure and HLA in healthy donors. Study conclusions and caveats: The authors listed 180 or so TCR beta chains as cytomegalovirus-associated. Most TCR sequences were rare, but some public TCRs occurred in many donors.

The assay was immunoSEQ multiplex PCR, and TCRdb's table has in-frame clones only and misses some. The table includes 150,000 to 180,000 clones, 65% to 90% detected once. The rearrangement joins TRBV29-1 to TRBJ2-3, with TRBD1 matching over 8 bases. The clonotype was recovered from a man younger than 30 in good health and CMV-seropositive. Material for sequencing was PBMCs. The CDR3 protein is CSVEPLGTGSTDTQYF. The CDR3 nucleotides read TGCAGCGTTGAACCCCTCGGGACAGGAAGCACAGATACGCAGTATTTT.